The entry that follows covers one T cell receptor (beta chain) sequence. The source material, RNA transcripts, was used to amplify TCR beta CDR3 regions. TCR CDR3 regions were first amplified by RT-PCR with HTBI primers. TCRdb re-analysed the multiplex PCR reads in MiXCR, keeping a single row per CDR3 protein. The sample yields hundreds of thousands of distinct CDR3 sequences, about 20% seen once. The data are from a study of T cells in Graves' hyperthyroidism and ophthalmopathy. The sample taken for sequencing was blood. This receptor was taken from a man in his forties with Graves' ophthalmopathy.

The DNA for the CDR3 is TGTGCCAGCAGCGTAGGTTTGGGGCTTGGCTCTGGAAACACCATATATTTT. This codes for CASSVGLGLGSGNTIYF. The gene calls are TRBV9 and TRBJ1-3; TRBD1 might be the D (5 bases). The germline gives CDR1 SGDLS, CDR2 YYNGEE. This CDR3 region has 17 residues. V lost 0 bases and J lost 0, with 13 bases in between.